This T cell receptor (beta chain) was documented in a study of cytomegalovirus exposure and HLA in healthy donors. The J segment lost 5 bases and the V segment lost 2 bases, leaving 11 bases of the junction unmatched. The CDR3 totals 16 residues. CDR1 LNHDA and CDR2 SQIVND come from the germline V gene (reference sequence). Donors likely had unrecorded immune exposures despite being nominally healthy when sampled. This clone came up a few times. Its cognate antigen is unknown. Primers for the PCR totalled 60 Vbeta and 13 Jbeta. Method: immunoSEQ multiplex PCR; TCRdb's copy keeps in-frame clones and lacks some. The sample has around 120,000 clones, about 10% seen once. General observations from the study: Three CMV-associated chains were confirmed in vitro to be specific for CMV antigens. Relative to equally common others, HLA-associated TCR beta chains showed greater clonal expansion in a later analysis.

The rearrangement uses TRBV19 and TRBJ1-1; TRBD1 matches at 7 bases. The specimen sequenced was PBMCs. The sequence was collected from a man aged 25-45 years in good health and CMV-seronegative. In DNA form, the CDR3 reads TGTGCCAGTAGTATATTCCCGACAGGGTATATGACTGAAGCTTTCTTT. It specifies CASSIFPTGYMTEAFF. The entire variable domain, with the rest obtained from reference TRBV19 and TRBJ1-1, is as follows: DGGITQSPKYLFRKEGQNVTLSCEQNLNHDAMYWYRQDPGQGLRLIYYSQIVNDFQKGDIAEGYSVSREKKESFPLTVTSAQKNPTAFYLCASSIFPTGYMTEAFFGQGTRLTVV.